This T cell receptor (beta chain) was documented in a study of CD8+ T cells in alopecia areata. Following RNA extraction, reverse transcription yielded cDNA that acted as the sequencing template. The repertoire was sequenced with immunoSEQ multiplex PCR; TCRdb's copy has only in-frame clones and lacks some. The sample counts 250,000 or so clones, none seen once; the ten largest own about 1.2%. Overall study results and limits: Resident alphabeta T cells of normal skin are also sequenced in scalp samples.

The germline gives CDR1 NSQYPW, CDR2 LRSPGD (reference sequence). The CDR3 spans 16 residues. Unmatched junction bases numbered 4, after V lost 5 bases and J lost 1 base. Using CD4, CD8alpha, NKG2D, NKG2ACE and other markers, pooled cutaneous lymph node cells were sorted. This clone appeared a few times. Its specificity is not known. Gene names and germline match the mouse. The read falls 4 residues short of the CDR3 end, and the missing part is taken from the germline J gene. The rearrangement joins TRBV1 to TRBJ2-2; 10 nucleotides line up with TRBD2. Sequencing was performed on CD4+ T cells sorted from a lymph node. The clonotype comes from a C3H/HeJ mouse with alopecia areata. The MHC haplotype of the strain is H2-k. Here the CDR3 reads CTCSPRTGGNTGQLYF. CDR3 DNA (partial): TGCACCTGCAGTCCCCGGACTGGGGGAAACACCGGG.